This T cell receptor beta chain was sequenced during a study of blood T cell repertoires in COVID-19. This clone has a handful of counts. Profiled with immunoSEQ multiplex PCR; TCRdb holds only in-frame clones, not every one. The repertoire holds over 200,000 clones, 70% to 85% seen once, with 7.8% in the top ten. The CDR3 has 14 amino acids. Germline assignment: CDR1 MNHEY and CDR2 SVGAGI. The trim removed 6 bases at V and 4 bases at J, leaving 6 bases unmatched. The TCR sequence derives from a woman older than 75 with COVID-19, enrolled during active disease. J is TRBJ1-5 and V is TRBV6-5, with 7 bases lining up with TRBD1. Sequencing was performed on peripheral blood. Written as DNA, the CDR3 is TGTGCCAGCAGAGCCGGGACAGCTAATCAGCCCCAGCATTTT. Translated: CASRAGTANQPQHF.